This is a list of T cell receptor beta chains from one sample in a study of Graves' ophthalmopathy and Graves' hyperthyroidism. MiXCR was run by TCRdb on the multiplex PCR reads, yielding one entry per CDR3 protein. This table has hundreds of thousands of distinct CDR3 sequences, roughly 15% appearing once. Specimen: peripheral blood. Source of these receptors: a woman aged 18-30 years with stable Graves' hyperthyroidism. CDR3s include the opening cysteine and the closing phenylalanine or tryptophan. Fields, in order: CDR3 protein, CDR3 DNA, clone size, D gene, J gene, V gene. A D gene is named only where the DNA matches it firmly. Size tells how often a clone was seen (once, few, many) or the class of an expanded clone, and some rows leave it out.

cdr3_aa: CASSPRRVLGTEAFF; cdr3_nt: TGTGCCAGCAGCCCCCGTCGGGTTTTGGGCACTGAAGCTTTCTTT; clone_size: few; d_call: .; j_call: TRBJ1-1; v_call: TRBV3-1
cdr3_aa: CASSLTGQGLETQYF; cdr3_nt: TGTGCCAGCAGTTTGACGGGACAGGGCCTGGAGACCCAGTACTTC; clone_size: many; d_call: TRBD1; j_call: TRBJ2-5; v_call: TRBV12-3/TRBV12-4
cdr3_aa: CASRSGSYEQYF; cdr3_nt: TGTGCCAGCAGATCCGGCAGCTACGAGCAGTACTTC; clone_size: many; d_call: .; j_call: TRBJ2-7; v_call: TRBV6-2/TRBV6-3
cdr3_aa: CASSQDVSGGARQYF; cdr3_nt: TGTGCCAGCAGCCAAGATGTTAGCGGGGGGGCCCGACAGTACTTC; clone_size: many; d_call: TRBD2; j_call: TRBJ2-7; v_call: TRBV4-2
cdr3_aa: CASSSPYQEAQYF; cdr3_nt: TGCGCCAGCAGCTCCCCTTACCAAGAGGCCCAGTACTTC; clone_size: few; d_call: .; j_call: TRBJ2-5; v_call: TRBV5-1
cdr3_aa: CASSLPGGTKAFF; cdr3_nt: TGTGCCAGCAGTTTACCCGGGGGGACAAAAGCTTTCTTT; clone_size: many; d_call: .; j_call: TRBJ1-1; v_call: TRBV12-3/TRBV12-4
cdr3_aa: CASGSSGTGLMGGYTF; cdr3_nt: TGTGCCAGCGGTTCCTCCGGGACAGGTCTAATGGGGGGCTACACCTTC; clone_size: many; d_call: TRBD1; j_call: TRBJ1-2; v_call: TRBV25-1
cdr3_aa: CASSIDLRGLRNTIYF; cdr3_nt: TGTGCCAGTAGTATAGATCTCAGGGGGCTTAGAAACACCATATATTTT; clone_size: many; d_call: TRBD1; j_call: TRBJ1-3; v_call: TRBV19
cdr3_aa: CASSLSPLAGMTTEAFF; cdr3_nt: TGTGCCAGCAGTTTATCCCCCTTGGCAGGGATGACCACTGAAGCTTTCTTT; clone_size: many; d_call: .; j_call: TRBJ1-1; v_call: TRBV12-3/TRBV12-4
cdr3_aa: CASSRRTSGGQETQYF; cdr3_nt: TGTGCCAGCAGCCGACGGACTAGCGGGGGCCAAGAGACCCAGTACTTC; clone_size: few; d_call: TRBD2; j_call: TRBJ2-5; v_call: TRBV2
cdr3_aa: CSVSTGLIDEQYF; cdr3_nt: TGCAGCGTATCGACAGGGTTAATCGACGAGCAGTACTTC; clone_size: .; d_call: TRBD1; j_call: TRBJ2-7; v_call: TRBV29-1
cdr3_aa: CASSDRGNYGYTF; cdr3_nt: TGTGCCAGCAGCGACAGGGGGAACTATGGCTACACCTTC; clone_size: many; d_call: TRBD1; j_call: TRBJ1-2; v_call: TRBV7-9
cdr3_aa: CASGSLTGMSNQPQHF; cdr3_nt: TGTGCTAGTGGTTCTCTGACAGGGATGAGCAATCAGCCCCAGCATTTT; clone_size: many; d_call: TRBD1; j_call: TRBJ1-5; v_call: TRBV12-5
cdr3_aa: CASSPDRSYGYTF; cdr3_nt: TGTGCCAGCAGTCCGGACAGGAGCTATGGCTACACCTTC; clone_size: many; d_call: TRBD1; j_call: TRBJ1-2; v_call: TRBV5-1
cdr3_aa: CASSGQGRIEETQYF; cdr3_nt: TGTGCCAGCAGCGGACAGGGTAGAATAGAAGAGACCCAGTACTTC; clone_size: few; d_call: TRBD1; j_call: TRBJ2-5; v_call: TRBV11-2
cdr3_aa: CSARTLTGTTGELFF; cdr3_nt: TGCAGTGCTAGGACCTTGACAGGGACCACCGGGGAGCTGTTTTTT; clone_size: many; d_call: TRBD1; j_call: TRBJ2-2; v_call: TRBV20-1
cdr3_aa: CASSSPGSYEQYF; cdr3_nt: TGTGCCAGCAGCTCACCGGGCTCCTACGAGCAGTACTTC; clone_size: few; d_call: .; j_call: TRBJ2-7; v_call: TRBV9
cdr3_aa: CASSPRVGVHEQYF; cdr3_nt: TGTGCCAGCAGCCCCCGGGTCGGGGTCCACGAGCAGTACTTC; clone_size: .; d_call: .; j_call: TRBJ2-7; v_call: TRBV11-1
cdr3_aa: CASSYSNPGGSYNSPLHF; cdr3_nt: TGTGCCAGCAGTTACTCGAATCCAGGGGGCTCCTATAATTCACCCCTCCACTTT; clone_size: .; d_call: TRBD1; j_call: TRBJ1-6; v_call: TRBV6-5
cdr3_aa: CASSYGVLSEAFF; cdr3_nt: TGTGCCAGCAGTTACGGGGTATTGTCTGAAGCTTTCTTT; clone_size: .; d_call: .; j_call: TRBJ1-1; v_call: TRBV6-5
cdr3_aa: CASSSRPTSGYTF; cdr3_nt: TGTGCCAGTAGTTCTCGGCCGACTTCTGGCTACACCTTC; clone_size: many; d_call: .; j_call: TRBJ1-2; v_call: TRBV19
cdr3_aa: CASRASVETQYF; cdr3_nt: TGTGCCAGCAGGGCTAGCGTAGAGACCCAGTACTTC; clone_size: many; d_call: .; j_call: TRBJ2-5; v_call: TRBV6-2/TRBV6-3
cdr3_aa: CASSTKQGKPQHF; cdr3_nt: TGTGCCAGCAGTACGAAACAGGGGAAACCCCAGCATTTT; clone_size: many; d_call: TRBD1; j_call: TRBJ1-5; v_call: TRBV6-1
cdr3_aa: CASRGGRGRGQPQHF; cdr3_nt: TGTGCCAGCAGAGGCGGTAGGGGCCGAGGTCAGCCCCAGCATTTT; clone_size: many; d_call: .; j_call: TRBJ1-5; v_call: TRBV6-5
cdr3_aa: CASSLGGGDTEAFF; cdr3_nt: TGCGCCAGCAGCTTGGGCGGGGGCGACACTGAAGCTTTCTTT; clone_size: many; d_call: .; j_call: TRBJ1-1; v_call: TRBV5-1
cdr3_aa: CASSLFDRDTEAFF; cdr3_nt: TGTGCCAGCAGCTTATTTGACAGGGACACTGAAGCTTTCTTT; clone_size: .; d_call: TRBD1; j_call: TRBJ1-1; v_call: TRBV7-9
cdr3_aa: CASSLRQGENYGYTF; cdr3_nt: TGTGCCAGCAGCTTAAGACAGGGGGAGAACTATGGCTACACCTTC; clone_size: many; d_call: TRBD1; j_call: TRBJ1-2; v_call: TRBV7-2
cdr3_aa: CASSLRQGGYTF; cdr3_nt: TGTGCCAGCAGCCTTAGACAGGGCGGCTACACCTTC; clone_size: many; d_call: TRBD1; j_call: TRBJ1-2; v_call: TRBV28
cdr3_aa: CASSYGVSYNEQFF; cdr3_nt: TGTGCCAGCAGTTATGGGGTGTCCTACAATGAGCAGTTCTTC; clone_size: few; d_call: .; j_call: TRBJ2-1; v_call: TRBV27
cdr3_aa: CSARGQGLEETQYF; cdr3_nt: TGCAGTGCTAGGGGTCAGGGTTTGGAGGAGACCCAGTACTTC; clone_size: many; d_call: .; j_call: TRBJ2-5; v_call: TRBV20-1
cdr3_aa: CASSQSDEAFF; cdr3_nt: TGCGCCAGCAGCCAAAGCGATGAAGCTTTCTTT; clone_size: many; d_call: .; j_call: TRBJ1-1; v_call: TRBV4-1
cdr3_aa: CASSISGGSSYEQYF; cdr3_nt: TGTGCCAGTAGTATAAGCGGGGGGTCCTCCTACGAGCAGTACTTC; clone_size: many; d_call: TRBD2; j_call: TRBJ2-7; v_call: TRBV19
cdr3_aa: CASSPGQVYEQYF; cdr3_nt: TGTGCCAGCAGCCCAGGACAGGTCTACGAGCAGTACTTC; clone_size: many; d_call: TRBD1; j_call: TRBJ2-7; v_call: TRBV5-6
cdr3_aa: CASSVGHPTGPQHF; cdr3_nt: TGCGCCAGCAGCGTCGGACACCCGACGGGGCCCCAGCATTTT; clone_size: many; d_call: .; j_call: TRBJ1-5; v_call: TRBV5-1
cdr3_aa: CATSDLQLAPDTQYF; cdr3_nt: TGTGCCACCAGTGATTTGCAACTAGCCCCAGATACGCAGTATTTT; clone_size: few; d_call: .; j_call: TRBJ2-3; v_call: TRBV24-1
cdr3_aa: CANSVGGQGIYGYTF; cdr3_nt: TGTGCCAACAGTGTTGGGGGACAGGGAATCTATGGCTACACCTTC; clone_size: many; d_call: TRBD1; j_call: TRBJ1-2; v_call: TRBV2
cdr3_aa: CASSLPGSGNHRYF; cdr3_nt: TGCGCCAGCAGCTTGCCCGGGTCAGGGAATCATAGGTACTTC; clone_size: .; d_call: .; j_call: TRBJ2-7; v_call: TRBV5-1
cdr3_aa: CAISEAQAPYEQYF; cdr3_nt: TGTGCCATCAGTGAGGCGCAGGCCCCCTACGAGCAGTACTTC; clone_size: many; d_call: .; j_call: TRBJ2-7; v_call: TRBV10-3
cdr3_aa: CASSSRLTGNGYTF; cdr3_nt: TGTGCCAGCAGCTCCAGACTGACAGGGAATGGCTACACCTTC; clone_size: few; d_call: TRBD1; j_call: TRBJ1-2; v_call: TRBV11-2
cdr3_aa: CASSLTPTESYEQYF; cdr3_nt: TGCGCCAGCAGCCTTACCCCCACTGAATCCTACGAGCAGTACTTC; clone_size: few; d_call: .; j_call: TRBJ2-7; v_call: TRBV4-1
cdr3_aa: CASSLWGGGQSNQPQHF; cdr3_nt: TGTGCCAGCAGTTTATGGGGTGGGGGGCAAAGCAATCAGCCCCAGCATTTT; clone_size: many; d_call: .; j_call: TRBJ1-5; v_call: TRBV28
cdr3_aa: CASSGVASAAGELFF; cdr3_nt: TGTGCCAGCAGCGGCGTTGCTAGCGCGGCCGGGGAGCTGTTTTTT; clone_size: .; d_call: .; j_call: TRBJ2-2; v_call: TRBV6-2/TRBV6-3
cdr3_aa: CASSSLSGKRALNTEAFF; cdr3_nt: TGTGCCAGCAGCTCTTTGTCAGGGAAAAGAGCCCTGAACACTGAAGCTTTCTTT; clone_size: many; d_call: .; j_call: TRBJ1-1; v_call: TRBV11-1
cdr3_aa: CASSYSSEQYF; cdr3_nt: TGTGCCAGCAGCTATTCTAGCGAGCAGTACTTC; clone_size: many; d_call: .; j_call: TRBJ2-7; v_call: TRBV12-3/TRBV12-4
cdr3_aa: CASSLPRGINTGELFF; cdr3_nt: TGCGCCAGCAGCCTACCCCGGGGGATCAACACCGGGGAGCTGTTTTTT; clone_size: .; d_call: .; j_call: TRBJ2-2; v_call: TRBV4-1
cdr3_aa: CASKEPFKETQYF; cdr3_nt: TGTGCCAGCAAGGAGCCTTTCAAAGAGACCCAGTACTTC; clone_size: many; d_call: .; j_call: TRBJ2-5; v_call: TRBV12-3/TRBV12-4
cdr3_aa: CASSLGQGLPGGDQPQHF; cdr3_nt: TGTGCCAGCAGTCTGGGACAGGGGTTGCCCGGGGGCGATCAGCCCCAGCATTTT; clone_size: .; d_call: TRBD1; j_call: TRBJ1-5; v_call: TRBV6-2/TRBV6-3
cdr3_aa: CATSSFVLNTGELFF; cdr3_nt: TGTGCCACTAGTAGCTTTGTGTTGAACACCGGGGAGCTGTTTTTT; clone_size: many; d_call: .; j_call: TRBJ2-2; v_call: TRBV7-8
cdr3_aa: CASSLGQRPNSEAFF; cdr3_nt: TGTGCCAGCAGTTTGGGACAGAGACCGAACAGTGAAGCTTTCTTT; clone_size: many; d_call: TRBD1; j_call: TRBJ1-1; v_call: TRBV12-3/TRBV12-4
cdr3_aa: CASSPGRILDYGYTF; cdr3_nt: TGCGCCAGCAGCCCGGGACGGATCCTAGACTATGGCTACACCTTC; clone_size: few; d_call: .; j_call: TRBJ1-2; v_call: TRBV5-1
cdr3_aa: CASSYPSGQGISPLHF; cdr3_nt: TGTGCCAGCAGTTACCCCTCCGGACAGGGGATTTCACCCCTCCACTTT; clone_size: many; d_call: TRBD1; j_call: TRBJ1-6; v_call: TRBV6-2/TRBV6-3
cdr3_aa: CASSGGLAGLAKNIKYF; cdr3_nt: TGTGCCAGCAGTGGGGGACTAGCGGGGTTAGCCAAAAACATTAAGTACTTC; clone_size: few; d_call: TRBD2; j_call: TRBJ2-4; v_call: TRBV6-1
cdr3_aa: CASSLVDGTEAFF; cdr3_nt: TGTGCCAGCAGTTTGGTGGATGGGACTGAAGCTTTCTTT; clone_size: many; d_call: .; j_call: TRBJ1-1; v_call: TRBV12-3/TRBV12-4
cdr3_aa: CASSLASPGADYGYTF; cdr3_nt: TGTGCCAGCAGCTTAGCCTCTCCAGGGGCCGACTATGGCTACACCTTC; clone_size: many; d_call: .; j_call: TRBJ1-2; v_call: TRBV7-2
cdr3_aa: CASSSGEAKNIQYF; cdr3_nt: TGTGCCAGCAGCTCAGGGGAAGCCAAAAACATTCAGTACTTC; clone_size: many; d_call: .; j_call: TRBJ2-4; v_call: TRBV11-3
cdr3_aa: CASSSGILNTEAFF; cdr3_nt: TGTGCCAGCAGTTCTGGAATTCTGAACACTGAAGCTTTCTTT; clone_size: many; d_call: .; j_call: TRBJ1-1; v_call: TRBV12-3/TRBV12-4
cdr3_aa: CASSVGIEAFF; cdr3_nt: TGTGCCAGCAGTGTAGGGATTGAAGCTTTCTTT; clone_size: many; d_call: .; j_call: TRBJ1-1; v_call: TRBV25-1
cdr3_aa: CASSRLFALGTEAFF; cdr3_nt: TGTGCCAGCAGCCGATTATTCGCTCTAGGGACTGAAGCTTTCTTT; clone_size: many; d_call: .; j_call: TRBJ1-1; v_call: TRBV12-3/TRBV12-4
cdr3_aa: CASRGDEQYF; cdr3_nt: TGTGCCAGCAGGGGAGACGAGCAGTACTTC; clone_size: once; d_call: .; j_call: TRBJ2-7; v_call: TRBV6-1